These 14 T cell receptor beta chains were all obtained from the same sample, sequenced in a study of cytomegalovirus exposure and HLA in healthy donors. The study ran its PCR with 60 Vbeta and 13 Jbeta primers. Assay: immunoSEQ multiplex PCR; the TCRdb copy retains only in-frame clones and omits some. The table records 110,000 to 150,000 clones, around three quarters of them present only once. Sequencing used PBMCs. These receptors all stem from a young man in good health and CMV-seronegative.

The chain links TRBV7-8 to TRBJ1-5; 7 nucleotides match TRBD1. CDR3 size: 16 residues. V was clipped by 1 base and J by 7 bases; unmatched bases: 10. The V gene's germline CDR1 is SGHVS and CDR2 FQNEAQ. CDR3: CASSLGGQRAGQPQHF. The CDR3 coding sequence is TGTGCCAGCAGCTTAGGGGGACAGCGTGCTGGACAGCCCCAGCATTTT.

The rearrangement uses TRBV20-1 and TRBJ2-7, with a tentative D call TRBD2 (5 bases). This CDR3 is 11 amino acids long. The germline gives CDR1 DFQATT, CDR2 SNEGSKA (reference sequence). V was cut by 4 bases and J by 6 bases, with 10 bases left in between. This CDR3 is CSAISEFEQYF. The CDR3 region has the DNA TGCAGTGCTATTAGCGAGTTCGAGCAGTACTTC.

J is TRBJ2-1 and V is TRBV4-3, with D unresolved. V gave up 1 base and J gave up 4 bases, with 17 bases separating them. This CDR3 has 17 amino acids. CDR1 and CDR2 (germline): LGHNA, YSLEER. In nucleotides, the CDR3 is TGCGCCAGCAGCCAAGGACATATCAGGTCCCTTTACAATGAGCAGTTCTTC. Translation: CASSQGHIRSLYNEQFF.

The chain has TRBV5-5 and TRBJ1-6; D gene uncertain. The germline V gene has CDR1 SGHKS and CDR2 YYEKEE (reference sequence). Trimming stripped 0 bases from V and 2 bases from J, with 6 bases between. The CDR3 consists of 15 residues. The CDR3 nucleotides read TGTGCCAGCAGCTTGGTCTCAGCCTATAATTCACCCCTCCACTTT. This codes for CASSLVSAYNSPLHF.

In nucleotides, the CDR3 is TGTGCCAGCAGTTACTCGAAACGGTTGAACACTGAAGCTTTCTTT. As protein: CASSYSKRLNTEAFF. This chain links TRBV6-5 with TRBJ1-1; no firm D call. Germline assignment: CDR1 MNHEY and CDR2 SVGAGI. Between the trimmed V and J ends, which lost 0 bases and 0 bases, there was a span of 8 bases. The CDR3 loop spans 15 amino acids.

V usage is TRBV18 and J usage is TRBJ1-5, with 9 bases that match TRBD1. Germline CDR1 KGHSH, CDR2 LQKENI. This CDR3 spans 16 amino acids. The junction had 8 bases not matched to a gene; V was cut back by 4 bases and J by 4 bases. CDR3 coding DNA: TGTGCCAGCTCACTTATGGGACAGGGTGGTAATCAGCCCCAGCATTTT. This translates into CASSLMGQGGNQPQHF.

The CDR3, as DNA: TGTGCCAGCAGCCCCTCGGACAGGGTTAGAAATTCACCCCTCCACTTT. Its protein product is CASSPSDRVRNSPLHF. The chain employs TRBV4-2 and TRBJ1-6, with 8 bases lining up with TRBD1. Germline values: CDR1 LGHNA, CDR2 YNFKEQ. There are 16 residues in the CDR3. Trimming removed 4 bases from V and 7 bases from J; junction bases left unmatched: 9.

This clone turned up a few times. The chain is built from TRBV2 and TRBJ1-1; 8 nucleotides line up with TRBD1. V gave up 3 bases and J gave up 1 base; unmatched junction bases: 4. The CDR3 totals 15 residues. The germline CDR1 and CDR2 sequences are SNHLY and FYNNEI. This CDR3 reads CASSEGTGPNTEAFF. Here the CDR3 DNA reads TGTGCCAGCAGTGAGGGGACAGGCCCGAACACTGAAGCTTTCTTT.

This chain joins TRBV10-3 and TRBJ2-4, with 7 bases matching TRBD1. CDR1 ENHRY and CDR2 SYGVKD come from the germline V gene. V dropped 3 bases and J dropped 0; count of bases not matched to a gene: 2. The CDR3 totals 15 residues. CDR3 sequence reads: CAISEGGVAKNIQYF. The CDR3 nucleotides are TGTGCCATCAGTGAAGGGGGCGTAGCCAAAAACATTCAGTACTTC.

The V and J genes are TRBV5-1 and TRBJ1-2; 8 bases map to TRBD1. The CDR3 extends over 15 amino acids. Germline V CDR1 and CDR2: SGHRS, YFSETQ. V dropped 2 bases and J dropped 2; count of bases not matched to a gene: 5. CDR3: CASSLGTGGNYGYTF. The CDR3 nucleotides are TGCGCCAGCAGCTTAGGGACAGGTGGGAACTATGGCTACACCTTC. The full variable domain, completed using reference TRBV5-1 and TRBJ1-2, is KAGVTQTPRYLIKTRGQQVTLSCSPISGHRSVSWYQQTPGQGLQFLFEYFSETQRNKGNFPGRFSGRQFSNSRSEMNVSTLELGDSALYLCASSLGTGGNYGYTFGSGTRLTVV.

J is TRBJ2-4 and V is TRBV5-4; D gene ambiguous. Looked up from germline, CDR1 is SGHNT and CDR2 is YYREEE (reference sequence). V was clipped by 1 base and J by 3 bases, with 17 bases between them. This CDR3 has 17 amino acids. CDR3 nucleotides: TGTGCCAGCAGCTTGACGAGCTCCCCGTTGAGCAAAAACATTCAGTACTTC. The encoded protein is CASSLTSSPLSKNIQYF. Filled out from reference TRBV5-4 and TRBJ2-4, the complete variable domain reads ETGVTQSPTHLIKTRGQQVTLRCSSQSGHNTVSWYQQALGQGPQFIFQYYREEENGRGNFPPRFSGLQFPNYSSELNVNALELDDSALYLCASSLTSSPLSKNIQYFGAGTRLSVL.

A single count supports this clone. The CDR3 bases are TGTGCCAGCAGCCCTAATTCCCACGAGCAGTACTTC. Its translation: CASSPNSHEQYF. The gene calls are TRBV11-2 and TRBJ2-7; D gene unclear. The CDR3 is 12 amino acids. Germline-derived CDR1 and CDR2 are SGHAT and FQNNGV. The V and J ends lost 5 bases and 5 bases respectively, with 10 bases between them.

The chain couples TRBV2 to TRBJ2-7; 8 nucleotides line up with TRBD1. This CDR3 is built from 15 residues. Germline V CDR1 and CDR2: SNHLY, FYNNEI. After removal of 0 bases from V and 6 bases from J, the junction contained 7 bases not matched to a gene. The chain's CDR3 is CASSEALRTGPEQYF. CDR3 nucleotides: TGTGCCAGCAGTGAAGCGCTTCGGACAGGGCCCGAGCAGTACTTC.

As for this clone: Other DNA sequences in the same sample also yield this CDR3. The chain uses TRBV5-1 and TRBJ1-3; TRBD1 might be the D (5 bases). This CDR3 has 14 amino acids. Germline V CDR1 and CDR2: SGHRS, YFSETQ. With 4 bases removed from V and 0 bases from J, the gap between germline ends came to 8 bases. Written as DNA, the CDR3 is TGCGCCAGCAGCCCCGGGGGCTCTGGAAACACCATATATTTT. Amino acid sequence: CASSPGGSGNTIYF.